Sequencing of this T cell receptor beta chain was carried out in a study of blood T cell repertoires in COVID-19. Study details: T cells, B-cell-depleted T cells, or PBMCs supplied cDNA or gDNA.

Trimming took 10 bases from V and 1 from J, leaving 10 bases between them. This CDR3 spans 13 amino acids. CDR1 and CDR2 (germline): SEHNR, FQNEAQ (reference sequence). Original processing notes: Amplification with reference gene primers provided the estimates of nucleated cell counts. Using immunoSEQ multiplex PCR, the repertoire was profiled, and TCRdb retains in-frame clones only, with some absent. D and trimming were read from the DNA, whereas the V and J calls and clone size are those reported in that table. The data show a few hundred thousand clones, around 83% seen once. The J gene is TRBJ1-4, the V gene TRBV7-9; D gene ambiguous. The origin of this receptor is a middle-aged woman who had recovered from COVID-19. Material for sequencing was peripheral blood. This chain's CDR3 is CANAAGTNEKLFF. CDR3 nucleotides: TGTGCCAACGCGGCGGGAACTAATGAAAAACTGTTTTTT.